This T cell receptor beta chain was documented in a study of neurological immune-mediated disorders. Study-level information: About 90% of the 34 multiple sclerosis patients had relapsing-remitting disease; 3 had secondary progressive.

The study, taken as a whole, reports: Phylogenetic grouping put 18 of 34 multiple sclerosis patients' repertoires into one related-CDR3 cluster, a possible signature.

This clonotype has ten or more counts. What it binds is not known. V shed 2 bases and J 2 bases; nucleotides not matched to a gene: 4. The germline gives CDR1 SGHRS, CDR2 YFSETQ. This CDR3 spans 15 amino acids. With 10-nucleotide random UMIs included, cDNA was synthesized by 5'RACE. TCRdb fed the 5' RACE reads into MiXCR, producing one record per CDR3 protein. The table shows roughly 60,000 distinct CDR3 sequences, with 3.5% to 4.5% occurring only once. The source is a woman between 45 and 65 years old with multiple sclerosis. Sequencing was done on a sample of PBMCs. The chain uses TRBV5-1 and TRBJ2-3, with 8 nucleotides matching TRBD2. CDR3 DNA sequence: TGCGCCAGCAGCTTTGCTAGCGGGTACACAGATACGCAGTATTTT. This sequence encodes CASSFASGYTDTQYF.